The clone carrying this T cell receptor beta chain occurred a few times. This entry is derived from a study of blood T cells in healthy people across ages. Germline CDR1 is SQVTM and CDR2 is ANQGSEA. Trimming took off 0 bases at V and 3 bases at J, with 11 bases between the two ends. CDR3 length: 15 amino acids. A second PCR, run for roughly 6 to 11 cycles, used a sample-barcoded 5' primer plus a J-beta primer mix. All cDNA molecules were each tagged by a template-switch adaptor with 12 random nucleotides. TCRdb used MiXCR to reprocess the 5' RACE reads, holding one entry per CDR3 protein. In the table there are fewer than 1,200,000 distinct CDR3 sequences, approximately 26% of which are singletons. These data are also associated with another study on T cells of mothers and their children. This second study says: All extracted RNA went into cDNA synthesis, about 1.4 ug per 15 ul.

The chain uses TRBV29-1 and TRBJ2-2; D gene ambiguous. The origin of this receptor is a girl aged 2 to 10 in good health. The sequencing sample was made of blood. This chain's CDR3 is CSVEEIRADTGELFF. CDR3 in DNA: TGCAGCGTTGAAGAAATACGGGCGGACACCGGGGAGCTGTTTTTT.